This T cell receptor (beta chain) was captured by sequencing in a study of CD8+ T cells in alopecia areata. V was cut by 4 bases and J by 0 bases, with 14 bases left in between. CDR3 size: 15 residues. The germline V gene has CDR1 SGHRS and CDR2 YFSETQ. Treatment described: oral pan-JAK inhibitor, 5-10 mg twice daily. In each case, RNA was isolated and then reverse transcribed into cDNA as the sequencing template. Assay: immunoSEQ multiplex PCR; the TCRdb copy retains only in-frame clones and omits some. The sample comprises roughly 200,000 clones, around 43% of which are singletons, and around 3% rests with the top ten.

This chain links TRBV5-1 with TRBJ2-7, with a tentative D call TRBD1 (5 bases). The sequence came from a human donor with alopecia areata. Sequencing used CD4+ T cells sorted from blood, obtained at approximately week 36, from a patient treated with tofacitinib. The CDR3: CASSVQTVPSYEQYF. CDR3 bases: TGCGCCAGCAGCGTGCAGACAGTCCCCTCCTACGAGCAGTACTTC.